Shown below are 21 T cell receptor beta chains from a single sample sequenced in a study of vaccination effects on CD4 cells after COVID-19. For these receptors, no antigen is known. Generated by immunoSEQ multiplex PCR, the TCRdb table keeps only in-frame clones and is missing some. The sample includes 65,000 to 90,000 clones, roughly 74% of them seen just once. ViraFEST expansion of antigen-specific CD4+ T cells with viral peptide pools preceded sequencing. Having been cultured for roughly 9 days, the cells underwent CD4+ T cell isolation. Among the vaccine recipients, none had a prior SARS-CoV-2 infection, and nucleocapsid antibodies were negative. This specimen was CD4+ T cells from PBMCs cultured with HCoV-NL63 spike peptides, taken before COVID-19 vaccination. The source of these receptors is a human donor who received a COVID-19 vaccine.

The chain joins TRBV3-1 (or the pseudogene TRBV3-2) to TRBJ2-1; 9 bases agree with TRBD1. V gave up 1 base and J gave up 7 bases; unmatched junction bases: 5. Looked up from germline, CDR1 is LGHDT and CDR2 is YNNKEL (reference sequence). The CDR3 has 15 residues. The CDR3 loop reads CASSQGDRAVNEQFF. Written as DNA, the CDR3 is TGTGCCAGCAGCCAAGGGGACAGGGCGGTGAATGAGCAGTTCTTC.

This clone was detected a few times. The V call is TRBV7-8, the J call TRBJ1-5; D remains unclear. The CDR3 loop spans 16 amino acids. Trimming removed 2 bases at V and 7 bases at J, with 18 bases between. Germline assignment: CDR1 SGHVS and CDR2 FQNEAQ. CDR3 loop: CASSLIGGPSGQPQHF. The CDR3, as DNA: TGTGCCAGCAGCTTAATCGGCGGCCCTAGCGGCCAGCCCCAGCATTTT.

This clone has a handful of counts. CDR3: CAWSQGPFYEQYV. CDR3 bases: TGTGCCTGGAGCCAGGGGCCTTTCTACGAGCAGTACGTC. The chain uses TRBV30 and TRBJ2-7; D is possibly TRBD1 (6 bases). Trimming removed 3 bases from V and 3 bases from J, with 12 bases in between. CDR3 length equals 13 residues. Germline V gene sequence: CDR1 GTSNPN, CDR2 SVGIG (reference sequence).

For the CDR3, the DNA is TGTGCCAGCTCACCAAGGACGAAAAACCTGAATGAGCAGTTCTTC. Encoded protein: CASSPRTKNLNEQFF. This chain joins TRBV18 and TRBJ2-1; D gene ambiguous. Trimming took off 2 bases at V and 7 bases at J, with 15 bases between the two ends. The germline V gene has CDR1 KGHSH and CDR2 LQKENI. The CDR3 covers 15 residues.

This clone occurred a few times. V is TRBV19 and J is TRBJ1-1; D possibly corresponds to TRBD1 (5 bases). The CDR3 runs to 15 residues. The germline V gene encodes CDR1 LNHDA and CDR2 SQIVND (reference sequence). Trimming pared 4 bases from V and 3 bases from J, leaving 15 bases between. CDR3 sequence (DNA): TGTGCCAGTAGTACCTTTACAGGCTTTGACACTGAAGCTTTCTTT. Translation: CASSTFTGFDTEAFF. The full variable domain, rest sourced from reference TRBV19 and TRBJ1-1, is DGGITQSPKYLFRKEGQNVTLSCEQNLNHDAMYWYRQDPGQGLRLIYYSQIVNDFQKGDIAEGYSVSREKKESFPLTVTSAQKNPTAFYLCASSTFTGFDTEAFFGQGTRLTVV.

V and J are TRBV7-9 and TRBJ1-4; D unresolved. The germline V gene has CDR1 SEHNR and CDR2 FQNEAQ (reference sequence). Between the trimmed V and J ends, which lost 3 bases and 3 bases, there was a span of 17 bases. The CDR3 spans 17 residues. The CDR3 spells CASSLSYSSQPNEKLFF. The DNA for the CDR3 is TGTGCCAGCAGCTTGTCATATAGCTCCCAGCCTAATGAAAAACTGTTTTTT.

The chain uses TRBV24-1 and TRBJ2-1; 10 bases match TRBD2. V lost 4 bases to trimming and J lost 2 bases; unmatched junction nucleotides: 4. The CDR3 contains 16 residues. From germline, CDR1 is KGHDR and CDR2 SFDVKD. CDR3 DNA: TGTGCCACCAGTGACGCGCTAGCGGGAGCCTACAATGAGCAGTTCTTC. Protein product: CATSDALAGAYNEQFF.

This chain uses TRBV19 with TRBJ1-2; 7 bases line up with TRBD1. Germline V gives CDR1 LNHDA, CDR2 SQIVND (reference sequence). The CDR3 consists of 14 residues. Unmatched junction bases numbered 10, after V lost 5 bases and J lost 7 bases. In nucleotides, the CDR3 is TGTGCCAGTAGTCCCCAGGGGGGATCTGGTGGCTACACCTTC. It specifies CASSPQGGSGGYTF.

The CDR3 region is CATSDLRKGQPQHF. The CDR3, as DNA: TGTGCCACCAGTGATTTAAGGAAGGGTCAGCCCCAGCATTTT. The chain joins TRBV24-1 to TRBJ1-5; D remains unclear. This CDR3 is built from 14 residues. Germline CDR1 is KGHDR and CDR2 is SFDVKD. V dropped 1 base and J dropped 6 bases, with 9 bases sitting between them.

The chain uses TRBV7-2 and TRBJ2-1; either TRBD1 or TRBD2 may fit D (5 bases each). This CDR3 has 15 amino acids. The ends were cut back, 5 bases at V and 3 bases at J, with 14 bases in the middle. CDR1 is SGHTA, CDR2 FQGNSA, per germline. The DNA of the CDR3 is TGTGCCAGCAGCCTCCAGGCAGGGAGCTACAATGAGCAGTTCTTC. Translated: CASSLQAGSYNEQFF. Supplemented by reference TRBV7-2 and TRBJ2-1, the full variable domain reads GAGVSQSPSNKVTEKGKDVELRCDPISGHTALYWYRQSLGQGLEFLIYFQGNSAPDKSGLPSDRFSAERTGGSVSTLTIQRTQQEDSAVYLCASSLQAGSYNEQFFGPGTRLTVL.

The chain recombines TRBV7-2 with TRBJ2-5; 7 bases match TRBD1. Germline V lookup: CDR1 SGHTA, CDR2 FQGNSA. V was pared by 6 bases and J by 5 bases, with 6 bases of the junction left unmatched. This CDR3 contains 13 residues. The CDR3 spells CASRKTGEETQYF. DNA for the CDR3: TGTGCCAGCAGAAAAACAGGGGAGGAGACCCAGTACTTC.

The CDR3 DNA reads TGTGCCAGCACCGAATGGCCCGCACAGGGGACATCCCAGTACTTC. This sequence encodes CASTEWPAQGTSQYF. The chain joins TRBV6-1 to TRBJ2-5, with 7 bases that match TRBD1. With V trimmed by 7 bases and J by 9 bases, 17 bases remained unmatched. This CDR3 contains 15 residues. Germline-derived CDR1 and CDR2 are MNHNS and SASEGT.

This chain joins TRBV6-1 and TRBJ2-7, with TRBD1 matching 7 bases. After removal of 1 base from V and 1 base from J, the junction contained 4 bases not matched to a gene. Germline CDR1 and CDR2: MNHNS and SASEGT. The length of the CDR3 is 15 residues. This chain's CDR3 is CASSEGDSRSYEQYV. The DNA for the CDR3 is TGTGCCAGCAGTGAAGGGGACAGCCGATCCTACGAGCAGTACGTC.

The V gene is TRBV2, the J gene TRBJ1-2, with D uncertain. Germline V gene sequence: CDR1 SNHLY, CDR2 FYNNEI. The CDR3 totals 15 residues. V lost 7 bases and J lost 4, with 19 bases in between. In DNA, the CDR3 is TGTGCCAGCACCAATAAGAGAGGGAGTGGCTATGGCTACACCTTC. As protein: CASTNKRGSGYGYTF.

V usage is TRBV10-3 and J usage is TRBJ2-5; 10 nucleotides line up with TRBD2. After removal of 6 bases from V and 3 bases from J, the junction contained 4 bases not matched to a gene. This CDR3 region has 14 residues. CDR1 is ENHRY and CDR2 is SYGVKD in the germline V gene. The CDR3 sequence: CAISHTSGEETQYF. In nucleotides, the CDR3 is TGTGCCATCAGCCATACTAGCGGGGAAGAGACCCAGTACTTC.

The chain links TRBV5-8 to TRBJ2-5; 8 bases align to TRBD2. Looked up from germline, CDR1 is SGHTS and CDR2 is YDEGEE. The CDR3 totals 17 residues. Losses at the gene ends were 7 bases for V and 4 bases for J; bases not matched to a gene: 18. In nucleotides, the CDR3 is TGTGCCAGCCCAGAGGGGCCCGGGACTAGAATTCCAGAGACCCAGTACTTC. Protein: CASPEGPGTRIPETQYF.

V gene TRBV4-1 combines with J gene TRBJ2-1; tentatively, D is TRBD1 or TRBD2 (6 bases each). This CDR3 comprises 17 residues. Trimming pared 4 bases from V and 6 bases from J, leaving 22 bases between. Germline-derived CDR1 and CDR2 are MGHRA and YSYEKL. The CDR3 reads CASSRGGMVGGSNEQFF. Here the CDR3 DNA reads TGCGCCAGCAGCCGAGGGGGGATGGTGGGTGGTTCCAATGAGCAGTTCTTC.

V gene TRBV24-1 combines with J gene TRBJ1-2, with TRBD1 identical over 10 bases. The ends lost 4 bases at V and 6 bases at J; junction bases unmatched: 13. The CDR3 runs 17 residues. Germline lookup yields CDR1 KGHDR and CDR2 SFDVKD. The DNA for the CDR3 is TGTGCCACCAGTGAGGCCGGGACAGGGGTGGGTTCAGATGGCTACACCTTC. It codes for CATSEAGTGVGSDGYTF.

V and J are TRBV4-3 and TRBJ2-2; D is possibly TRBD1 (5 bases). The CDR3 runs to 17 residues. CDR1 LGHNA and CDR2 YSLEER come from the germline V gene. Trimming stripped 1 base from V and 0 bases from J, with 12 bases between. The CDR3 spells CASSQAMAGTNTGELFF. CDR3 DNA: TGCGCCAGCAGCCAAGCGATGGCAGGGACGAACACCGGGGAGCTGTTTTTT.

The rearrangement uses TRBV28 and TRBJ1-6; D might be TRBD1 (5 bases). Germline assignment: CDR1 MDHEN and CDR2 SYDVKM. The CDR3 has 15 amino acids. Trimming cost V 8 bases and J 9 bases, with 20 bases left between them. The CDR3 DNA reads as TGTGCCAGCGATCCTCAGGGCCAGGGTATTTCACCCCTCCACTTT. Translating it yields CASDPQGQGISPLHF.

The CDR3 DNA reads as TGTGCCAGCAGCTTGCCAACCGGGGAGCTGTTTTTT. This translates into CASSLPTGELFF. The chain combines TRBV7-6 with TRBJ2-2; D remains unclear. The V gene lost 3 bases and the J gene lost 5 bases, with 4 bases spanning the gap. CDR1 is SGHVS and CDR2 is FNYEAQ in the germline V gene. The CDR3 has 12 residues.